The 21 T cell receptor beta chains below all came from one sample that was sequenced in a study of cytomegalovirus exposure and HLA in healthy donors. The primer mix had 60 Vbeta and 13 Jbeta primers. Some clones are missing from TCRdb's copy, which holds only in-frame ones; the method was immunoSEQ multiplex PCR. The profile shows about 100,000 clones, around 80% of them singletons. Sequences were obtained from PBMCs. The receptor source for this set is a man aged 25 to 40 in good health and CMV-seropositive.

This clone was found once. The genes are TRBV19 and TRBJ2-1, with 7 bases matching TRBD1. Trimming took 6 bases from V and 3 from J; bases not matched to a gene: 8. This CDR3 contains 15 residues. Germline V CDR1 and CDR2: LNHDA, SQIVND (reference sequence). The CDR3 is CASSATGTIYNEQFF. In DNA form, the CDR3 reads TGTGCCAGTAGCGCGACAGGGACAATCTACAATGAGCAGTTCTTC.

This chain connects TRBV5-1 to TRBJ2-7; 8 nucleotides agree with TRBD2. Germline V CDR1 and CDR2: SGHRS, YFSETQ. The V gene end was trimmed by 5 bases and the J gene end by 3 bases; junction bases not matched to a gene: 7. The CDR3 has 14 amino acids. CDR3 in amino acids: CASSQNGGGYEQYF. The CDR3 DNA follows: TGCGCCAGCAGTCAAAACGGGGGGGGCTACGAGCAGTACTTC.

The chain joins TRBV5-1 to TRBJ2-5, with a possible D match to TRBD1 (6 bases). CDR3 length: 14 residues. Germline loops: CDR1 SGHRS, CDR2 YFSETQ. V was trimmed by 0 bases and J by 4 bases, leaving 10 bases between them. DNA for the CDR3: TGCGCCAGCAGCTTGGATGCAGGGGCAGAGACCCAGTACTTC. Protein: CASSLDAGAETQYF.

This clone appeared a single time. The V and J genes are TRBV30 and TRBJ2-7; weak D call: TRBD1 (6 bases). V was shortened by 5 bases and J by 8 bases, with 16 bases between the two germline ends. In germline, CDR1 is GTSNPN, CDR2 SVGIG (reference sequence). The CDR3 is 12 residues long. CDR3 protein: CAWGLSGDKQYF. CDR3 nucleotides: TGTGCCTGGGGACTCTCAGGGGACAAGCAGTACTTC.

V is TRBV5-6 and J is TRBJ1-5; D is unclear. The V gene lost 0 bases and the J gene lost 1 base, with 11 bases spanning the gap. The CDR3 is made up of 16 amino acids. Looked up from germline, CDR1 is SGHDT and CDR2 is YYEEEE. The CDR3 nucleotides read TGTGCCAGCAGCTTGGGGGCGGGAACGAGCAATCAGCCCCAGCATTTT. Translating it yields CASSLGAGTSNQPQHF.

CDR3 sequence: CASSDGQGFKNEQFF. As DNA, the CDR3 is TGTGCCAGCAGTGACGGGCAGGGGTTTAAAAATGAGCAGTTCTTC. The chain recombines TRBV6-1 with TRBJ2-1; tentatively, D is TRBD1 (6 bases). The length of the CDR3 is 15 residues. Trimming removed 3 bases at V and 7 bases at J, with 16 bases between. Germline loops: CDR1 MNHNS, CDR2 SASEGT.

The CDR3 here is CASSQDGFSNYGYTF. CDR3 sequence (DNA): TGTGCCAGCAGCCAAGACGGGTTTTCTAACTATGGCTACACCTTC. V is TRBV4-2 and J is TRBJ1-2; D is uncertain. Per germline, CDR1 LGHNA and CDR2 YNFKEQ. The CDR3 sequence is 15 residues long. The V end was cut by 0 bases, the J end by 0 bases, with 8 bases between.

The chain recombines TRBV2 with TRBJ1-3; D call uncertain. This CDR3 has 10 residues. Trimming cost V 8 bases and J 4 bases, with 3 bases left between them. Per germline, CDR1 SNHLY and CDR2 FYNNEI. CDR3 loop: CASVGNTIYF. The CDR3 DNA is TGTGCCAGCGTAGGAAACACCATATATTTT.

The rearrangement links TRBV5-1 to TRBJ2-5, with a possible D match to TRBD1 (5 bases). Germline assignment: CDR1 SGHRS and CDR2 YFSETQ. The CDR3 has 14 residues. V lost 5 bases to trimming and J lost 2 bases, with 13 bases between them. CDR3 residues: CASRGNQGQETQYF. In DNA form, the CDR3 reads TGCGCCAGCAGGGGGAATCAGGGACAAGAGACCCAGTACTTC. The full variable domain, its missing parts supplied by reference TRBV5-1 and TRBJ2-5, is KAGVTQTPRYLIKTRGQQVTLSCSPISGHRSVSWYQQTPGQGLQFLFEYFSETQRNKGNFPGRFSGRQFSNSRSEMNVSTLELGDSALYLCASRGNQGQETQYFGPGTRLLVL.

This sequence joins TRBV7-2 and TRBJ1-6; 7 positions agree with TRBD1. Germline lookup yields CDR1 SGHTA and CDR2 FQGNSA. CDR3 length: 19 residues. J gave up 4 bases and V 4 bases, and 16 bases lay outside the gene matches. For the CDR3, the DNA is TGTGCCAGCAGCTCAACCATCCCGGGACAGCCTACTTATAATTCACCCCTCCACTTT. This codes for CASSSTIPGQPTYNSPLHF.

The chain combines TRBV5-1 with TRBJ1-3; D remains ambiguous. Germline-derived CDR1 and CDR2 are SGHRS and YFSETQ. V was shortened by 2 bases and J by 0 bases, with 9 bases between the two germline ends. The length of the CDR3 is 15 residues. CDR3 residues: CASSLDTNSGNTIYF. CDR3 DNA: TGCGCCAGCAGCTTAGACACCAACTCTGGAAACACCATATATTTT. Using reference TRBV5-1 and TRBJ1-3 for the parts outside the CDR3, the full variable domain is KAGVTQTPRYLIKTRGQQVTLSCSPISGHRSVSWYQQTPGQGLQFLFEYFSETQRNKGNFPGRFSGRQFSNSRSEMNVSTLELGDSALYLCASSLDTNSGNTIYFGEGSWLTVV.

The CDR3 reads CASSQLSDEQYF. The CDR3 nucleotides read TGTGCCAGCAGCCAACTATCGGACGAGCAGTACTTC. The chain links TRBV11-1 to TRBJ2-7; D gene ambiguous. CDR1 is SGHAT, CDR2 FQDESV, per germline (reference sequence). Trimming stripped 5 bases from V and 5 bases from J, with 10 bases between. The CDR3 is made up of 12 amino acids.

The chain couples TRBV4-1 to TRBJ2-5, with unresolved D. Germline CDR1 and CDR2: MGHRA and YSYEKL. The CDR3 contains 14 residues. With 1 base removed from V and 7 bases from J, the gap between germline ends came to 13 bases. The CDR3 spells CASSQVLPRGTQYF. CDR3 sequence (DNA): TGCGCCAGCAGCCAAGTACTCCCACGAGGGACCCAGTACTTC.

In its sample, this clone was seen a few times. The CDR3 protein is CASSLYRGEKLFF. The CDR3 DNA reads as TGTGCCAGCAGCTTGTACAGGGGGGAAAAACTGTTTTTT. This chain connects TRBV5-5 to TRBJ1-4; TRBD1 matches at 8 bases. This CDR3 spans 13 amino acids. CDR1 and CDR2 from the germline V gene are SGHKS and YYEKEE (reference sequence). V lost 1 base and J lost 8; bases outside the gene matches: 1.

This clone was found once. The rearrangement uses TRBV18 and TRBJ1-5; no definite D call. The V end lost 3 bases, the J end lost 4 bases, and 10 bases lay between the germline ends. The CDR3 has 14 residues. Germline V gene sequence: CDR1 KGHSH, CDR2 LQKENI. The CDR3: CASSPRPSNQPQHF. DNA for the CDR3: TGTGCCAGCTCACCCAGGCCGTCTAATCAGCCCCAGCATTTT.

This chain joins TRBV15 and TRBJ1-6; D unresolved. The CDR3 totals 15 residues. The V end lost 2 bases, the J end lost 9 bases, and 14 bases lay between the germline ends. Germline CDR1 and CDR2: LNHNV and YYDKDF (reference sequence). The CDR3 region is CATSRRARVGSPLHF. As DNA, the CDR3 is TGTGCCACCAGCAGAAGGGCGAGGGTAGGTTCACCCCTCCACTTT.

V is TRBV5-1 and J is TRBJ1-2; possibly TRBD1 for D (5 bases). From germline, CDR1 is SGHRS and CDR2 YFSETQ. Trimming removed 4 bases at V and 7 bases at J, with 20 bases between. The CDR3 has 15 residues. CDR3 residues: CASSLLEAGGGGYTF. CDR3 sequence (DNA): TGCGCCAGCAGCCTTCTCGAGGCGGGCGGGGGTGGCTACACCTTC.

This clone was seen a handful of times. The chain has TRBV6-1 and TRBJ1-5, with D tentatively TRBD1 (5 bases). The CDR3 spans 13 residues. V gave up 5 bases and J gave up 7 bases, with 12 bases separating them. The germline gives CDR1 MNHNS, CDR2 SASEGT. This CDR3 reads CASSQGLRQPQHF. The CDR3 DNA is TGTGCCAGCAGTCAGGGTCTCAGACAGCCCCAGCATTTT.

The table lists this clone with a count of one. The same CDR3 also results from other DNA sequences found in this sample. The chain has TRBV11-2 and TRBJ1-2; a possible D gene is TRBD1 (5 bases). The CDR3 is 13 amino acids. Germline CDR1 reads SGHAT; CDR2 reads FQNNGV. V was pared by 2 bases and J by 1 base, with 5 bases between. The CDR3 nucleotides are TGTGCCAGCAGCTTACAGGGTAACTATGGCTACACCTTC. Protein: CASSLQGNYGYTF.

The V and J genes are TRBV4-2 and TRBJ2-7, with D possibly TRBD2 on 5 matching bases. V was trimmed by 0 bases and J by 1 base, leaving 7 bases between them. The CDR3 spans 14 residues. Per germline, CDR1 LGHNA and CDR2 YNFKEQ. For the CDR3, the DNA is TGTGCCAGCAGCCAAGATTGGACTTCCTACGAGCAGTACTTC. Residues: CASSQDWTSYEQYF.

This chain connects TRBV27 to TRBJ2-1; 8 nucleotides line up with TRBD2. Germline CDR1 and CDR2: MNHEY and SMNVEV (reference sequence). J was trimmed by 14 bases and V by 2 bases; bases with no gene match: 20. The CDR3 contains 17 residues. The DNA for the CDR3 is TGTGCCAGCAGTTTAACCCCCTTCCGGGGGGGTCCTGGGGCGAAGTTCTTC. The encoded protein is CASSLTPFRGGPGAKFF.